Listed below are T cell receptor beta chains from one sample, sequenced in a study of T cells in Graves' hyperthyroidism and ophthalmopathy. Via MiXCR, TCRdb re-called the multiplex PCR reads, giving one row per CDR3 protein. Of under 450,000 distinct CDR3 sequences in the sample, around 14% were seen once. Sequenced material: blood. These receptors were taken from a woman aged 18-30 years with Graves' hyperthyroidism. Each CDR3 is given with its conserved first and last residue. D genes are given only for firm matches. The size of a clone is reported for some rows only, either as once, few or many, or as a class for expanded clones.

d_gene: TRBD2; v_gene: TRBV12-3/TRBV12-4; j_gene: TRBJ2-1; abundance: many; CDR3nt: TGTGCCAGCAGTCCCAGACTAGCGGGAGCTTCCAATGAGCAGTTCTTC; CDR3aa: CASSPRLAGASNEQFF
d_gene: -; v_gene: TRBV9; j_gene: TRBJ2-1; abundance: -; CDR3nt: TGTGCCAGCAGCGGGCCCCCAAGCTCCTACAATGAGCAGTTCTTC; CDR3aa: CASSGPPSSYNEQFF
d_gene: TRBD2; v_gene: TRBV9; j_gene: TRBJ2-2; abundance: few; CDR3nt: TGTGCCAGCAGCCCCTCGGGACTAGCTTACACCGGGGAGCTGTTTTTT; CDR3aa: CASSPSGLAYTGELFF
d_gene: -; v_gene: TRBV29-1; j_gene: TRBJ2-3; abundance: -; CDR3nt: TGCAGCGTTGACGAGGGCACAGATACGCAGTATTTT; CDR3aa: CSVDEGTDTQYF
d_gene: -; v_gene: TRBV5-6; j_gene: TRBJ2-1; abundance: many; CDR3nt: TGTGCCAGCATGGGAAGGGGGAGCTCCTACAATGAGCAGTTCTTC; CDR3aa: CASMGRGSSYNEQFF
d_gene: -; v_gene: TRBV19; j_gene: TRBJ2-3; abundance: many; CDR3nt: TGTGCCAGTAGTAAAAAGGAAGGAGGGAAACGCACAGATACGCAGTATTTT; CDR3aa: CASSKKEGGKRTDTQYF
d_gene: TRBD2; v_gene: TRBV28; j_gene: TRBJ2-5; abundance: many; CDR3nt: TGTGCCAGCAGTGTAGCCGGACTAGCGGGGAAAGAGACCCAGTACTTC; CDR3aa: CASSVAGLAGKETQYF
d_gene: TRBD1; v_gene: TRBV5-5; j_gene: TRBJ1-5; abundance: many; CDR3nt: TGTGCCAGCAGCTTGGGGGCCGGGACAGGTATCAATCAGCCCCAGCATTTT; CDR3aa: CASSLGAGTGINQPQHF
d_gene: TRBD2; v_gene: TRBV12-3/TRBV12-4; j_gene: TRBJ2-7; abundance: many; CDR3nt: TGTGCCAGCAGTGGGAGGGTGGGGAACTACGAGCAGTACTTC; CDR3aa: CASSGRVGNYEQYF
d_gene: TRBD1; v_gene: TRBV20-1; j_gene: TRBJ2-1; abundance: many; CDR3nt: TGCAGTGCTGGGACAGGGAATGAGCAGTTCTTC; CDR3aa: CSAGTGNEQFF
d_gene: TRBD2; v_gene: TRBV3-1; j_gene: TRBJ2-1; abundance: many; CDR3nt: TGTGCCAGCAGCCCCTGGGTGGGGGAGGGAGGGGAGTTCTTC; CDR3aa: CASSPWVGEGGEFF
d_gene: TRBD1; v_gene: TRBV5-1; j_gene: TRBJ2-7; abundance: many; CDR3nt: TGCGCCAGCAGCCCCACGACCGGACAGGGCTCCCACTACGAGCAGTACTTC; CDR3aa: CASSPTTGQGSHYEQYF
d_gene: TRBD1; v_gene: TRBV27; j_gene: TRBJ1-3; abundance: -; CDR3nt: TGTGCCAGCAGAGCACAGGGGGGACCTGGAAACACCATATATTTT; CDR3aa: CASRAQGGPGNTIYF
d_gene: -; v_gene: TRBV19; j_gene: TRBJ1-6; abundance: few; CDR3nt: TGTGCCAGTAGTGACCTAATGGGCTATAATTCACCCCTCCACTTT; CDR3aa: CASSDLMGYNSPLHF
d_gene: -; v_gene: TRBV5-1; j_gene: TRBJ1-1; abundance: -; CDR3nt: TGCGCCAGCAGCACCGACGGTAGGGGTTTCACTGAAGCTTTCTTT; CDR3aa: CASSTDGRGFTEAFF
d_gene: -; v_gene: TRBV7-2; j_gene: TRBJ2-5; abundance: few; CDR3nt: TGTGCCAGCAGCGTCCCGGGTTATGGGACCCAGTACTTC; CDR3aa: CASSVPGYGTQYF
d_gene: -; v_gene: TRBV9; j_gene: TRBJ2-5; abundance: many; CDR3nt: TGTGCCAGCAGCGTAGATGGTGACTGGCAAGAGACCCAGTACTTC; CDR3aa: CASSVDGDWQETQYF
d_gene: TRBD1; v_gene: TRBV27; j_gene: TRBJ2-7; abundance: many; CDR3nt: TGTGCCAGCAGTCAGAACAGGGGGTCCTACGAGCAGTACTTC; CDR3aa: CASSQNRGSYEQYF
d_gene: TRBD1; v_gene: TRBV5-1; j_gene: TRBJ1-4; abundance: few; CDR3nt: TGCGCCAGCAGCCCGGACAGGGGGAATGAAAAACTGTTTTTT; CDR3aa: CASSPDRGNEKLFF
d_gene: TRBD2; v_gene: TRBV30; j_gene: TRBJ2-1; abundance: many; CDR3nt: TGTGCCTGGAGTTTGGGGACTAGCGGCATCAATGAGCAGTTCTTC; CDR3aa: CAWSLGTSGINEQFF
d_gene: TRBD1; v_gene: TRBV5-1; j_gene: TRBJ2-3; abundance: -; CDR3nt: TGCGCCAGCAGCTTCTCCGGGACAGGGGGCGGAGATACGCAGTATTTT; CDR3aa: CASSFSGTGGGDTQYF
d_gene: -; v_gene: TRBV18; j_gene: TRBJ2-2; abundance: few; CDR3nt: TGTGCCAGCTCCCCCGGACCCCGGCCCGGAGGCGGCACCGGGGAGCTGTTTTTT; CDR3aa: CASSPGPRPGGGTGELFF
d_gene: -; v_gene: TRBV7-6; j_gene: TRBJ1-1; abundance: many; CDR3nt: TGTGCCAGCAGCTTTTCCCCGGGTGGCCGGGCTGAAGCTTTCTTT; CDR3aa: CASSFSPGGRAEAFF
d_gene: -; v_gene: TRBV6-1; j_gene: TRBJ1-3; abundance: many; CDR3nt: TGTGCCAGCAACCCACACAGGGACTCTGGAAACACCATATATTTT; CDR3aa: CASNPHRDSGNTIYF
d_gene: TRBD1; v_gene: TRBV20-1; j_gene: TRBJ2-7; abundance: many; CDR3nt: TGCAGTGCTAGGGACAGGGGACAGCAGTACTTC; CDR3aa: CSARDRGQQYF
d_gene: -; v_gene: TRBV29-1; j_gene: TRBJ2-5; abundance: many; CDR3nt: TGCAGCGTTGACCGGGACCAAGAGACCCAGTACTTC; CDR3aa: CSVDRDQETQYF
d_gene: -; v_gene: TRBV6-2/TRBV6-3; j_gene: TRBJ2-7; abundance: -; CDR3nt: TGTGCCAGCTCGAGGGGGACCCCAGCGCGGAGGCAGTACTTC; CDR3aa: CASSRGTPARRQYF
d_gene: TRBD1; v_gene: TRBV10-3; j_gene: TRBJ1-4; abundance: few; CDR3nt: TGTGCCATCAGACCGGGACAGGGCCAAGAGAATGAAAAACTGTTTTTT; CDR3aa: CAIRPGQGQENEKLFF
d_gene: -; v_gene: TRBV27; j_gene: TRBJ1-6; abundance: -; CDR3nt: TGTGCCAGCAGTTCTCAGACCGGTCGGGGTTCACCCCTCCACTTT; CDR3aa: CASSSQTGRGSPLHF
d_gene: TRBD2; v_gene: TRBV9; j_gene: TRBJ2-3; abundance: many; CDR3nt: TGTGCCAGCAGCCCCCTGACTAGCAGCACAGATACGCAGTATTTT; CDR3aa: CASSPLTSSTDTQYF
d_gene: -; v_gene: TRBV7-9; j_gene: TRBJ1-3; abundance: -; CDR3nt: TGTGCCAGCAGCTCCAGACAGTCCTCTGGAAACACCATATATTTT; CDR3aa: CASSSRQSSGNTIYF
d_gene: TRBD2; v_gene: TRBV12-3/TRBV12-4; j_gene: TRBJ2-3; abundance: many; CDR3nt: TGTGCCAGCAGTTTAAGACTAGCGGGGAAGGCAGATACGCAGTATTTT; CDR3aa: CASSLRLAGKADTQYF
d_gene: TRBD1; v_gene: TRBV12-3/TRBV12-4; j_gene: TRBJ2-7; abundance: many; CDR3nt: TGTGCCAGCAGTCCAATAGACAGGGCCCCCTACGAGCAGTACTTC; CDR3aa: CASSPIDRAPYEQYF
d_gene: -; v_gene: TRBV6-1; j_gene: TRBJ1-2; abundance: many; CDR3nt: TGTGCCAGCAGCCCTGAGCCGGATGCAAACTATGGCTACACCTTC; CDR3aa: CASSPEPDANYGYTF
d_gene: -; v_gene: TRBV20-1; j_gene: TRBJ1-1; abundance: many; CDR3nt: TGCAGTGCTAGCAGGGTGCTGAACACTGAAGCTTTCTTT; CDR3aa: CSASRVLNTEAFF
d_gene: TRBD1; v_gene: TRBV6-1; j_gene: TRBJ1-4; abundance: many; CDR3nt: TGTGCCAGCAGCCCCCTCACAGGGGGCGCGGGTGAAAAACTGTTTTTT; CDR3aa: CASSPLTGGAGEKLFF
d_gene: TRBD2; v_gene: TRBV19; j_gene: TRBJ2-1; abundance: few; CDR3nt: TGTGGGGCTAGCGGGGGGTATAACAATGAGCAGTTCTTC; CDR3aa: CGASGGYNNEQFF
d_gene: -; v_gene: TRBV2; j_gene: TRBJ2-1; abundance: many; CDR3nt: TGTGCCAGCAGGGGGGACGTAGCGAGCTCCTACAATGAGCAGTTCTTC; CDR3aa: CASRGDVASSYNEQFF
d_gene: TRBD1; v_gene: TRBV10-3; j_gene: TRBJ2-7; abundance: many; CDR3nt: TGTGCCATCAGTGACCGGGACAGGGGGATGTACGAGCAGTACTTC; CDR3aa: CAISDRDRGMYEQYF
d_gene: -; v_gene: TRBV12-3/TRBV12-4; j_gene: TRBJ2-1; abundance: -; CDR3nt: TGTGCCAGCAGTTTGAGGCGGGGGCCTTACAATGAGCAGTTCTTC; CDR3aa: CASSLRRGPYNEQFF
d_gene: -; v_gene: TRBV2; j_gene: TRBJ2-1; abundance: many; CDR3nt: TGTGCCAGCAGTAGGAGGGCCGCGTACAATGAGCAGTTCTTC; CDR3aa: CASSRRAAYNEQFF
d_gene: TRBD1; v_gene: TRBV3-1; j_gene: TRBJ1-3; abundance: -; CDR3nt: TGTGCCAGCAGCCAAGGACAGGGACTAAACACCATATATTTT; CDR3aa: CASSQGQGLNTIYF